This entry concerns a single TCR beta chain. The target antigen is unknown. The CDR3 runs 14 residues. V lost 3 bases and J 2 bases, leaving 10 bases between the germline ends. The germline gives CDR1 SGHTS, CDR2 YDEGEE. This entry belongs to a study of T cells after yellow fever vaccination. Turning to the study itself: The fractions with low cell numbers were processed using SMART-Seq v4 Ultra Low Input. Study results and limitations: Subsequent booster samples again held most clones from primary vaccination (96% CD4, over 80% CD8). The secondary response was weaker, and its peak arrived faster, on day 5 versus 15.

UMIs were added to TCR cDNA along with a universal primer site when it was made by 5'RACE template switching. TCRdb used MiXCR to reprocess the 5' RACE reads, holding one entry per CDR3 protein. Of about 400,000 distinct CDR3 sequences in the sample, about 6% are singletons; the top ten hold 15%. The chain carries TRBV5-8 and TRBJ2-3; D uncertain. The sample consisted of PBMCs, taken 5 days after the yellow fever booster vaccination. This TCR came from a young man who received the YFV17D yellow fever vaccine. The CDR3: CASSSDLLTDTQYF. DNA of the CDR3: TGTGCCAGCAGCTCCGACTTACTCACAGATACGCAGTATTTT.